The clone carrying this TCR beta chain was found many times. Its target is not known. A read error may account for a junction end that differs from germline. For TCRbeta, the library was prepared with unique molecular identifiers. MiXCR, run by TCRdb on the PCR reads, gives a single entry per CDR3 protein. Here the sample spans hundreds of thousands of distinct CDR3 sequences, about 12% being singletons. This CDR3 has 13 amino acids. Germline CDR1 reads ENHRY; CDR2 reads SYGVKD. The data belong to a study of T-cell reconstitution after alpha-beta-depleted transplantation in children. Study-wide results and limits: The main origin of T-cell counts and diversity one year after transplant was newly produced T cells. The study reportedly traced alpha-beta T cells about two months after transplant to several hundred expanded graft clones. Recipient T cells and thymic progenitors that survived were the source of the high TCRbeta diversity seen at day 60 in some patients.

The chain carries TRBV10-3 and TRBJ2-1; no clear D. The sequencing here drew on PBMCs, taken before TCRalphabeta/CD19-depleted stem cell transplant. The source of this sequence is a girl aged 2 to 9 with congenital amegakaryocytic thrombocytopenia, due to receive a stem cell transplant. CDR3 nucleotides: TGTGCCATCAGTGAGGGGCCCTACGATGAGCAGTTCTTC. Translated, it gives CAISEGPYDEQFF.